These T cell receptor beta chains were read from a single sample in a study of T cell responses to AZD1222 COVID-19 vaccine. Sequencing was performed with immunoSEQ multiplex PCR; in TCRdb, only in-frame clones are kept and a portion is missing. The sample has over 100,000 clones, about 90% seen once; the top ten hold approximately 8.4%. The sample here was peripheral blood, taken on day 0 of AZD1222 vaccination. These receptor sequences come from an adult in good health. Both conserved end residues are part of each CDR3. Each record gives: clone size, J gene, V gene, D gene, CDR3 length, CDR3 DNA, CDR3 protein. A D gene is named only where the DNA matches it firmly. Clone size is given for some rows only: seen once, a few or many times, or a class if the clone is expanded.

size: -
J: TRBJ1-2
V: TRBV28
D: -
length: 12
DNA: TGTGCCAGTGGGGAGAGGAGCTATGGCTACACCTTC
CDR3: CASGERSYGYTF

size: -
J: TRBJ2-5
V: TRBV7-6
D: -
length: 13
DNA: TGTGCCAGCAGCTCGGACGCGGGGGAGACCCAGTACTTC
CDR3: CASSSDAGETQYF

size: -
J: TRBJ2-5
V: TRBV7-2
D: -
length: 14
DNA: TGTGCCAGCAGCTTAGGTGCGCGTGGAGAGACCCAGTACTTC
CDR3: CASSLGARGETQYF

size: -
J: TRBJ1-2
V: TRBV11-2
D: -
length: 15
DNA: TGTGCCAGCAGCTCACATGGGGGGCTAGTAGGCGGCTACACCTTC
CDR3: CASSSHGGLVGGYTF

size: few
J: TRBJ2-7
V: TRBV7-8
D: TRBD2
length: 16
DNA: TGTGCCAGCAGCTTGCGGACGGGGGGAAGGTCCTACGAGCAGTACTTC
CDR3: CASSLRTGGRSYEQYF

size: -
J: TRBJ1-1
V: TRBV19
D: -
length: 12
DNA: TGTGCCAGTACATCGGGGTGGACTGAAGCTTTCTTT
CDR3: CASTSGWTEAFF

size: -
J: TRBJ1-1
V: TRBV2
D: -
length: 14
DNA: TGTGCCAGTGCTCGGGACACCCTGAACACTGAAGCTTTCTTT
CDR3: CASARDTLNTEAFF

size: many
J: TRBJ2-2
V: TRBV27
D: TRBD1
length: 15
DNA: TGTGCCAGCAGGGGGTTGGACAGGGGCACCGGGGAGCTGTTTTTT
CDR3: CASRGLDRGTGELFF

size: -
J: TRBJ1-2
V: TRBV28
D: -
length: 13
DNA: TGTGCCAGCAGTTATCTGGGTGCCTATGGCTACACCTTC
CDR3: CASSYLGAYGYTF

size: -
J: TRBJ1-2
V: TRBV5-1
D: -
length: 15
DNA: TGCGCCAGCAGCTTGGGCAGAACCTGGTTGGGTGGCTACACCTTC
CDR3: CASSLGRTWLGGYTF

size: -
J: TRBJ2-7
V: TRBV7-3
D: -
length: 13
DNA: TGTGCCAGCAGCTTACAAGGCAGGGGCGAGCAGTACTTC
CDR3: CASSLQGRGEQYF

size: once
J: TRBJ2-1
V: TRBV24-1
D: -
length: 15
DNA: TGTGCCACCAGTGATTCAGGCAGGGGAGTCTATGAGCAGTTCTTC
CDR3: CATSDSGRGVYEQFF

size: -
J: TRBJ1-5
V: TRBV19
D: TRBD1
length: 16
DNA: TGTGCCAGTAGTGACCAAGGGACAGCGTTCAATCAGCCCCAGCATTTT
CDR3: CASSDQGTAFNQPQHF

size: -
J: TRBJ2-7
V: TRBV7-9
D: TRBD1
length: 17
DNA: TGTGCCAGCAGCTTTGGGCACGGACAGGGCTTGTCCTACGAGCAGTACTTC
CDR3: CASSFGHGQGLSYEQYF

size: -
J: TRBJ1-2
V: TRBV12-3/TRBV12-4
D: -
length: 12
DNA: TGTGCCAGCAGTTTCTCGGGGTCTGGCTACACCTTC
CDR3: CASSFSGSGYTF

size: -
J: TRBJ2-3
V: TRBV9
D: TRBD2
length: 16
DNA: TGTGCCAGCAGCAAACAGCCGGGACTAGGCACAGATACGCAGTATTTT
CDR3: CASSKQPGLGTDTQYF

size: once
J: TRBJ2-1
V: TRBV11-3
D: TRBD2
length: 17
DNA: TGTGCCAGCAGCGTAGGCAGGACTAGCGGATCCTACAATGAGCAGTTCTTC
CDR3: CASSVGRTSGSYNEQFF

size: -
J: TRBJ1-2
V: TRBV7-8
D: -
length: 12
DNA: TGTGCCAGCAGCCCGTTTGAGGATGGCTACACCTTC
CDR3: CASSPFEDGYTF

size: -
J: TRBJ2-6
V: TRBV11-2
D: -
length: 18
DNA: TGTGCCAGCAGCTCCCCTTGGACCCAGTTGGAAGGGGCCAACGTCCTGACTTTC
CDR3: CASSSPWTQLEGANVLTF

size: -
J: TRBJ2-1
V: TRBV9
D: -
length: 14
DNA: TGTGCCAGCAGCGTAGGGAGGGTTTACAATGAGCAGTTCTTC
CDR3: CASSVGRVYNEQFF

size: -
J: TRBJ2-7
V: TRBV18
D: -
length: 15
DNA: TGTGCCAGCTCACCCATTGCTCCGAACATGGGAGAGCAGTACTTC
CDR3: CASSPIAPNMGEQYF

size: -
J: TRBJ2-7
V: TRBV9
D: -
length: 14
DNA: TGTGCCAGCAGCGCCACGGACAGCTCCTACGAGCAGTACTTC
CDR3: CASSATDSSYEQYF